These T cell receptor beta chains were read from a single sample in a study of PD-1 blockade in classical Hodgkin lymphoma. TCRdb's table, derived via immunoSEQ multiplex PCR, lists solely in-frame clones and lacks some. Of some 23,000 clones in the sample, roughly 80% were seen once. The source was CD4+ T cells from blood, collected before the fourth cycle of nivolumab. The receptor set was obtained from a human donor with classical Hodgkin lymphoma. Each CDR3 is given with its conserved first and last residue. The D gene is left open where the match is weak. Some rows have no size entry. The others give once, few or many, or a class for an expanded clone.

cdr3_length	d_call	v_call	clone_size	j_call	cdr3_nt	cdr3_aa
15	NA	TRBV4-2	NA	TRBJ2-1	TGTGCCAGCAGCCAAGACGCAGGGTTTGGTGGTGAGCAGTTCTTC	CASSQDAGFGGEQFF
12	NA	TRBV29-1	NA	TRBJ1-1	TGCAGCGCAGGACCGCTGAACACTGAAGCTTTCTTT	CSAGPLNTEAFF
14	NA	TRBV19	NA	TRBJ1-2	TGTGCCAGTAGAGGAGGCAGAGCTAACTATGGCTACACCTTC	CASRGGRANYGYTF
15	NA	TRBV10-3	NA	TRBJ1-3	TGTGCCATCAGCTACGGGACGGGCTCTGGAAACACCATATATTTT	CAISYGTGSGNTIYF
13	NA	TRBV7-2	once	TRBJ1-1	TGTGCCAGCAGCTTAGATGAGAACACTGAAGCTTTCTTT	CASSLDENTEAFF
19	TRBD2	TRBV5-1	NA	TRBJ2-3	TGCGCCAGCAGCTTGGCCAATAGCGGGGGAGGTTTTAGCACAGATACGCAGTATTTT	CASSLANSGGGFSTDTQYF
15	NA	TRBV5-1	once	TRBJ2-1	TGCGCCAGCAGCTTGGAAGGGGGTTCCTACAATGAGCAGTTCTTC	CASSLEGGSYNEQFF
15	NA	TRBV7-2	NA	TRBJ1-4	TGTGCCAGCAGCTCAGCGGATGGGTTACGCGAAAAACTGTTTTTT	CASSSADGLREKLFF
15	NA	TRBV6-5	NA	TRBJ2-7	TGTGCCAGCAGTTACTCCGGGGACCCCTTCTACGAGCAGTACTTC	CASSYSGDPFYEQYF
14	NA	TRBV6-5	NA	TRBJ2-6	TGTGCCAGCAGTCCGACATACGCGGCCAACGTCCTGACTTTC	CASSPTYAANVLTF
13	NA	TRBV2	NA	TRBJ1-2	TGTGCCAGCAGTGAGGGAGGGGAGTATGGCTACACCTTC	CASSEGGEYGYTF
16	TRBD2	TRBV6-1	once	TRBJ2-7	TGTGCCAGCAGTGATTGGGGGGGATTAGTATCCTACGAGCAGTACTTC	CASSDWGGLVSYEQYF
11	NA	TRBV10-3	NA	TRBJ1-1	TGTGCCATCAGCTCACTCACTGAAGCTTTCTTT	CAISSLTEAFF
11	NA	TRBV14	NA	TRBJ2-3	TGTGCCAGCAGCCAAGGGTATACGCAGTATTTT	CASSQGYTQYF
12	NA	TRBV10-3	once	TRBJ2-7	TGTGCCTCGGTGGGGAGCTCCTACGAGCAGTACTTC	CASVGSSYEQYF
16	TRBD1	TRBV19	NA	TRBJ1-1	TGTGCCAGTACCCCTGGGACAGGGGCACCGAACACTGAAGCTTTCTTT	CASTPGTGAPNTEAFF
14	NA	TRBV2	NA	TRBJ1-2	TGTGCCAGCAGTGAGAGAACCATAGCGGAAGGCTACACCTTC	CASSERTIAEGYTF
18	NA	TRBV18	NA	TRBJ2-1	TGTGCCAGCTCACCTGCGGCAGGGGCCGCGCAAAGCTACAATGAGCAGTTCTTC	CASSPAAGAAQSYNEQFF
17	TRBD1	TRBV30	NA	TRBJ1-6	TGTGCCTGCCTGAACAGTTTGACAGGGGGCTCTAATTCACCCCTCCACTTT	CACLNSLTGGSNSPLHF
16	NA	TRBV5-1	NA	TRBJ2-2	TGCGCCAGCAGCTTGATGACAGGAACCAGCACCGGGGAGCTGTTTTTT	CASSLMTGTSTGELFF
13	NA	TRBV19	NA	TRBJ1-1	TGTGCCAGTAGTATAGGGGAGAGGCCTGAAGCTTTCTTT	CASSIGERPEAFF
14	NA	TRBV6-6	NA	TRBJ2-3	TGTGCCACCCTGGGGGCAGTGAGCACAGATACGCAGTATTTT	CATLGAVSTDTQYF
12	NA	TRBV18	NA	TRBJ1-2	TGTGCCAGCTCACCGGACTGGCCGGGGTACACCTTC	CASSPDWPGYTF
14	TRBD1	TRBV4-3	NA	TRBJ1-4	TGCGCCAGCAGCCAAGAACACAGGGGGACGGGACTGTTTTTT	CASSQEHRGTGLFF
13	NA	TRBV10-2	NA	TRBJ2-7	TGCGCCAGCAGTGAGGGGGAGTCCTACGAGCAGTACTTC	CASSEGESYEQYF
16	NA	TRBV7-3	NA	TRBJ2-3	TGTGCCAGCAGCCAAGGACTGCAAGCTAGCACAGATACGCAGTATTTT	CASSQGLQASTDTQYF
12	TRBD1	TRBV19	NA	TRBJ1-2	TGTGCCAGATTAGACAGGGGGGATGGCTACACCTTC	CARLDRGDGYTF
13	NA	TRBV5-4	NA	TRBJ2-3	TGTGCCAGCAGCTTGTTCTCGGAGGATACGCAGTATTTT	CASSLFSEDTQYF
14	TRBD1	TRBV5-1	NA	TRBJ1-2	TGCGCCAGCAGCCCCGACAGGGCGAACTATGGCTACACCTTC	CASSPDRANYGYTF
11	NA	TRBV5-5	NA	TRBJ2-7	TGTGCCAGCAGCCCCGCCTACGAGCAGTACTTC	CASSPAYEQYF
14	NA	TRBV6-6	NA	TRBJ1-4	TGTGCCAGCAGTACCGTCGGAGGGAACGAAAAACTGTTTTTT	CASSTVGGNEKLFF
12	NA	TRBV19	NA	TRBJ1-4	TGTGCCAGTAGCGGACAACAGGAAAAACTGTTTTTT	CASSGQQEKLFF
14	NA	TRBV6-5	few	TRBJ1-6	TGTGCCAGCAGGGGGGAGGGGTTCGGTTCACCCCTCCACTTT	CASRGEGFGSPLHF
15	NA	TRBV9	NA	TRBJ1-5	TGTGCCAGCAGCGTCTCGGCGGGACCCTATCAGCCCCAGCATTTT	CASSVSAGPYQPQHF
15	TRBD1	TRBV27	NA	TRBJ1-5	TGTGCCAGCAAGCCCACAGGGGGACGCCATCAGCCCCAGCATTTT	CASKPTGGRHQPQHF
13	TRBD1	TRBV6-1	NA	TRBJ2-7	TGTGCCAGCAGGGGACAGGACTCGGGCGAGCAGTACTTC	CASRGQDSGEQYF
15	NA	TRBV5-6	NA	TRBJ2-5	TGTGCCAGCAGCCCGGTCGCCCCGAGTGGGGAGACCCAGTACTTC	CASSPVAPSGETQYF
17	NA	TRBV7-9	NA	TRBJ1-4	TGTGCCAGCAGCTTAATGGGGGGGCTAGGAACTAATGAAAAACTGTTTTTT	CASSLMGGLGTNEKLFF
14	TRBD1	TRBV5-5	NA	TRBJ1-6	TGTGCCAGCAGCTTGGAGCGGACAGGTGTGGCCCTCCACTTT	CASSLERTGVALHF
16	NA	TRBV6-1	NA	TRBJ1-2	TGTGCCAGCAGTGACCCTTCGGAGGGGCGGAATTCTGGCTACACCTTC	CASSDPSEGRNSGYTF